Each of the 26 T cell receptor beta chains below was sequenced from the same sample in a study of shared clonotypes between healthy human individuals. TCRdb's copy holds only in-frame clones and misses some; the assay was immunoSEQ multiplex PCR. The sample holds about 610,000 clones, less than 98% seen once. Sequenced: naive CD4+ T cells sorted from blood. As for subset: CD45RA+ positively selected. The receptor source for this set is a woman in her 30s in good health.

V gene TRBV7-6 combines with J gene TRBJ1-4; D unclear. This CDR3 has 15 residues. Trimming left V 2 bases short and J 5 bases short, with 12 bases between. CDR1 and CDR2 (germline): SGHVS, FNYEAQ. CDR3 nucleotides: TGTGCCAGCAGCTTAAGGGCAGGACGGAATGAAAAACTGTTTTTT. Its translation: CASSLRAGRNEKLFF.

J is TRBJ2-5 and V is TRBV7-9; D perhaps matches TRBD1 (6 bases). The end of the DNA fits TRBJ2-7 better, so the J call may be wrong. Germline V gene sequence: CDR1 SEHNR, CDR2 FQNEAQ (reference sequence). The CDR3 is 12 residues long. The CDR3, as DNA: TGTGCCAGCAGCTCACAGGGCCACGAGCAGTACTTC. This gives the protein CASSSQGHEQYF.

The genes are TRBV4-2 and TRBJ2-6, with TRBD1 matching over 9 bases. V gave up 8 bases and J gave up 4 bases; unmatched junction bases: 9. This CDR3 is built from 16 residues. Germline-derived CDR1 and CDR2 are LGHNA and YNFKEQ. The CDR3 sequence: CASGGDRASGANVLTF. Written as DNA, the CDR3 is TGTGCCAGCGGGGGGGACAGGGCCTCCGGGGCCAACGTCCTGACTTTC.

The chain uses TRBV5-1 and TRBJ2-5; 10 bases align to TRBD2. The CDR3 is 17 residues long. CDR1 SGHRS and CDR2 YFSETQ come from the germline V gene. V gave up 0 bases and J gave up 4 bases; unmatched junction bases: 9. This chain's CDR3 is CASSLGGIASGRETQYF. The CDR3, as DNA: TGCGCCAGCAGCTTGGGGGGGATCGCTAGCGGGAGAGAGACCCAGTACTTC.

Notes on this clone: Other nucleotide sequences in the sample specify the same CDR3. The genes are TRBV28 and TRBJ2-2, with 7 positions matching TRBD2. V shed 6 bases, J shed 1 base, and the junction held 2 bases outside the gene matches. Germline V gene sequence: CDR1 MDHEN, CDR2 SYDVKM. The CDR3 loop spans 14 amino acids. CDR3 in amino acids: CASRSGGNTGELFF. The CDR3, as DNA: TGTGCCAGCAGGTCGGGGGGGAACACCGGGGAGCTGTTTTTT. The full variable domain, in which reference TRBV28 and TRBJ2-2 provide the parts outside the CDR3, is DVKVTQSSRYLVKRTGEKVFLECVQDMDHENMFWYRQDPGLGLRLIYFSYDVKMKEKGDIPEGYSVSREKKERFSLILESASTNQTSMYLCASRSGGNTGELFFGEGSRLTVL.

This chain links TRBV10-2 with TRBJ2-4, with D perhaps matching TRBD2 (6 bases). Trimming removed 6 bases from V and 0 bases from J, with 9 bases in between. Germline CDR1 and CDR2: WSHSY and SAAADI. The CDR3 spans 14 residues. The CDR3 DNA reads TGCGCCAGCAGCCCGGGACTAGCCAAAAACATTCAGTACTTC. Translated: CASSPGLAKNIQYF.

The chain carries TRBV20-1 and TRBJ2-3; no clear D gene. The CDR3 contains 11 residues. The germline V gene has CDR1 DFQATT and CDR2 SNEGSKA (reference sequence). V dropped 1 base and J dropped 6 bases, with 5 bases sitting between them. The CDR3 DNA is TGCAGTGCTAGAGTTTCGGATACGCAGTATTTT. Translated: CSARVSDTQYF.

The chain is built from TRBV5-4 and TRBJ2-1; no clear D gene. Germline assignment: CDR1 SGHNT and CDR2 YYREEE (reference sequence). V dropped 4 bases and J dropped 6 bases, with 17 bases sitting between them. CDR3 length: 15 amino acids. The CDR3 is CASSPPGPRSNEQFF. The CDR3 DNA reads as TGTGCCAGCAGCCCTCCCGGCCCAAGGTCCAATGAGCAGTTCTTC.

The CDR3 DNA sequence: TGTGCCTGGAGTGCTTTAGGACAGGGCTACGAGCAGTACTTC. This translates into CAWSALGQGYEQYF. J is TRBJ2-7 and V is TRBV30, with 8 bases lining up with TRBD1. The CDR3 runs 14 residues. Trimming at V came to 1 base and at J to 3 bases, leaving 5 bases not matched to a gene. Germline V CDR1 and CDR2: GTSNPN, SVGIG (reference sequence). Full variable domain (remainder filled in from reference TRBV30 and TRBJ2-7): SQTIHQWPATLVQPVGSPLSLECTVEGTSNPNLYWYRQAAGRGLQLLFYSVGIGQISSEVPQNLSASRPQDRQFILSSKKLLLSDSGFYLCAWSALGQGYEQYFGPGTRLTVT.

The chain has TRBV18 and TRBJ2-7; 11 positions match TRBD2. Unmatched junction bases numbered 9, after V lost 1 base and J lost 4 bases. Germline CDR1 and CDR2: KGHSH and LQKENI. The CDR3 loop spans 17 amino acids. The CDR3, as DNA: TGTGCCAGCTCACCACGAGGTGGGACTAGCGGACTATACGAGCAGTACTTC. Translation: CASSPRGGTSGLYEQYF. Combining the CDR3 with reference TRBV18 and TRBJ2-7 gives the whole variable domain NAGVMQNPRHLVRRRGQEARLRCSPMKGHSHVYWYRQLPEEGLKFMVYLQKENIIDESGMPKERFSAEFPKEGPSILRIQQVVRGDSAAYFCASSPRGGTSGLYEQYFGPGTRLTVT.

V and J are TRBV28 and TRBJ1-2; 8 bases align to TRBD1. Germline values: CDR1 MDHEN, CDR2 SYDVKM. The CDR3 totals 16 residues. V lost 7 bases to trimming and J lost 0 bases; unmatched junction nucleotides: 10. CDR3 loop: CASIPGQAIANYGYTF. The CDR3, as DNA: TGTGCCAGCATTCCGGGACAGGCGATAGCTAACTATGGCTACACCTTC.

The chain recombines TRBV5-1 with TRBJ2-7, with 11 bases lining up with TRBD2. J lost 2 bases, V lost 4 bases, and 5 bases had no gene match. Per the germline V gene, CDR1 is SGHRS and CDR2 is YFSETQ. This CDR3 spans 15 amino acids. CDR3 bases: TGCGCCAGCAGCCTACTAGCGGGGGAGGCCTACGAGCAGTACTTC. It is translated as CASSLLAGEAYEQYF. Drawing the rest from reference TRBV5-1 and TRBJ2-7, the complete variable domain is KAGVTQTPRYLIKTRGQQVTLSCSPISGHRSVSWYQQTPGQGLQFLFEYFSETQRNKGNFPGRFSGRQFSNSRSEMNVSTLELGDSALYLCASSLLAGEAYEQYFGPGTRLTVT.

The V and J genes are TRBV7-2 and TRBJ2-2, with a weak D call TRBD1 (6 bases). V lost 3 bases, J lost 4 bases, and 12 bases lay in between. Per germline, CDR1 SGHTA and CDR2 FQGNSA. This CDR3 comprises 15 residues. CDR3 nucleotide sequence: TGTGCCAGCAGCTTTCGTGGGGGCGGCACCGGGGAGCTGTTTTTT. It is translated as CASSFRGGGTGELFF.

The rearrangement links TRBV7-2 to TRBJ2-2; TRBD2 matches 9 bases. From germline, CDR1 is SGHTA and CDR2 FQGNSA. This CDR3 region has 15 residues. V was clipped by 2 bases and J by 6 bases; unmatched bases: 4. In DNA form, the CDR3 reads TGTGCCAGCAGCTTAATAGCGGGAGTTTCCGGGGAGCTGTTTTTT. Protein sequence: CASSLIAGVSGELFF.

The V call is TRBV2, the J call TRBJ1-5, with D possibly matching TRBD1 (6 bases). V lost 1 base and J 1 base, leaving 8 bases between the germline ends. This CDR3 has 15 residues. CDR1 is SNHLY and CDR2 is FYNNEI in the germline V gene. This CDR3 reads CASSEEGGSNQPQHF. The DNA of the CDR3 is TGTGCCAGCAGTGAAGAGGGGGGAAGCAATCAGCCCCAGCATTTT.

This chain uses TRBV19 with TRBJ2-2, with no clear D. The V end was cut by 3 bases, the J end by 0 bases, with 8 bases between. The CDR3 has 15 residues. Germline CDR1 reads LNHDA; CDR2 reads SQIVND (reference sequence). The CDR3 DNA follows: TGTGCCAGTAGTATGCCTGCAGCGAACACCGGGGAGCTGTTTTTT. It translates to CASSMPAANTGELFF.

The chain combines TRBV19 with TRBJ2-5; no clear D gene. In germline, CDR1 is LNHDA, CDR2 SQIVND (reference sequence). Trimming pared 4 bases from V and 5 bases from J, leaving 11 bases between. The CDR3 is 13 amino acids. The CDR3 here is CASSKGSPETQYF. In DNA form, the CDR3 reads TGTGCCAGTAGTAAAGGCTCCCCCGAGACCCAGTACTTC.

In its sample, this clone was seen once. V gene TRBV18 combines with J gene TRBJ1-1; D call uncertain. The CDR3 has 14 residues. CDR1 and CDR2 (germline): KGHSH, LQKENI. Trimming took off 2 bases at V and 3 bases at J, with 10 bases between the two ends. In DNA form, the CDR3 reads TGTGCCAGCTCACCAGGCACAGATTACACTGAAGCTTTCTTT. It is translated as CASSPGTDYTEAFF.

The chain uses TRBV19 and TRBJ1-5; TRBD1 is a possible D gene (5 bases). This CDR3 comprises 15 residues. CDR1 is LNHDA and CDR2 is SQIVND in the germline V gene (reference sequence). V gave up 11 bases and J gave up 0 bases, with 17 bases separating them. This chain's CDR3 is CAASVGRHSNQPQHF. DNA of the CDR3: TGTGCCGCCTCGGTGGGGCGGCATAGCAATCAGCCCCAGCATTTT.

This chain joins TRBV10-3 and TRBJ2-2; the D call may be TRBD1 or TRBD2 (5 bases each). Trimming took 10 bases from V and 1 from J, leaving 16 bases between them. CDR1 is ENHRY and CDR2 is SYGVKD in the germline V gene. The CDR3 totals 15 residues. The DNA for the CDR3 is TGTGCCACCTCACCGGGACCTCGGAACACCGGGGAGCTGTTTTTT. Translated: CATSPGPRNTGELFF.

The gene calls are TRBV30 and TRBJ1-1, with D tentatively TRBD1 (5 bases). The V gene lost 1 base and the J gene lost 4 bases, with 10 bases spanning the gap. In germline, CDR1 is GTSNPN, CDR2 SVGIG (reference sequence). The CDR3 loop spans 13 amino acids. The CDR3, as DNA: TGTGCCTGGAGTGGTCTGGGGGGCACTGAAGCTTTCTTT. Translation gives CAWSGLGGTEAFF.

The genes are TRBV18 and TRBJ2-3; D might be TRBD1 or TRBD2, each matching 6 bases. V was shortened by 1 base and J by 0 bases, with 11 bases between the two germline ends. This CDR3 has 16 amino acids. CDR1 and CDR2 from the germline V gene are KGHSH and LQKENI. This chain's CDR3 is CASSPLGAGSTDTQYF. In DNA form, the CDR3 reads TGTGCCAGCTCACCACTGGGGGCGGGGAGCACAGATACGCAGTATTTT.

This chain uses TRBV2 with TRBJ1-1; D perhaps matches TRBD1 (6 bases). This CDR3 region has 12 residues. Between the trimmed V and J ends, which lost 6 bases and 5 bases, there was a span of 10 bases. Per the germline V gene, CDR1 is SNHLY and CDR2 is FYNNEI. The CDR3 loop reads CASSQTGTEAFF. CDR3 sequence (DNA): TGTGCCAGCAGCCAGACAGGTACTGAAGCTTTCTTT. Filled out from reference TRBV2 and TRBJ1-1, the complete variable domain reads EPEVTQTPSHQVTQMGQEVILRCVPISNHLYFYWYRQILGQKVEFLVSFYNNEISEKSEIFDDQFSVERPDGSNFTLKIRSTKLEDSAMYFCASSQTGTEAFFGQGTRLTVV.

V and J are TRBV10-1 and TRBJ2-1; D gene unclear. Trimming removed 3 bases at V and 8 bases at J, with 11 bases between. CDR1 and CDR2 from the germline V gene are WNHNN and SYGVQD (reference sequence). CDR3 length: 13 amino acids. CDR3 protein: CASSDTAFDEQFF. The CDR3 DNA follows: TGCGCCAGCAGTGATACTGCGTTCGATGAGCAGTTCTTC.

The V gene is TRBV27, the J gene TRBJ1-2; D is undetermined. CDR1 MNHEY and CDR2 SMNVEV come from the germline V gene (reference sequence). There are 12 residues in the CDR3. Trimming left V 2 bases short and J 4 bases short, with 5 bases between. This CDR3 is CASSLAGYGYTF. Here the CDR3 DNA reads TGTGCCAGCAGTTTAGCCGGCTATGGCTACACCTTC.

The chain uses TRBV5-1 and TRBJ1-1; D perhaps matches TRBD1 (5 bases). V was pared by 7 bases and J by 2 bases, with 18 bases between. The germline V gene has CDR1 SGHRS and CDR2 YFSETQ. CDR3 length: 15 amino acids. DNA of the CDR3: TGCGCCAGCGGGGGTGAGGGCAGACTCAACACTGAAGCTTTCTTT. Its translation is CASGGEGRLNTEAFF.